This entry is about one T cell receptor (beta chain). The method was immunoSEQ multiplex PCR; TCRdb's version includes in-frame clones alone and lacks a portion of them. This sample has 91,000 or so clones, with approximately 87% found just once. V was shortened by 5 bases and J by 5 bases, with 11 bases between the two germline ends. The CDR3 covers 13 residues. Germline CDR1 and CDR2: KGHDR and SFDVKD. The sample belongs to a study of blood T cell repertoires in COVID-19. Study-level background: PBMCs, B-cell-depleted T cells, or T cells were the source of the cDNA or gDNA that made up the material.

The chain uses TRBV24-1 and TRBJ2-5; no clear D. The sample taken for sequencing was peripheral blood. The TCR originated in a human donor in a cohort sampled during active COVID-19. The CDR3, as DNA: TGTGCCACCAGTGCTAGTGGCGCGGAGACCCAGTACTTC. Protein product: CATSASGAETQYF.